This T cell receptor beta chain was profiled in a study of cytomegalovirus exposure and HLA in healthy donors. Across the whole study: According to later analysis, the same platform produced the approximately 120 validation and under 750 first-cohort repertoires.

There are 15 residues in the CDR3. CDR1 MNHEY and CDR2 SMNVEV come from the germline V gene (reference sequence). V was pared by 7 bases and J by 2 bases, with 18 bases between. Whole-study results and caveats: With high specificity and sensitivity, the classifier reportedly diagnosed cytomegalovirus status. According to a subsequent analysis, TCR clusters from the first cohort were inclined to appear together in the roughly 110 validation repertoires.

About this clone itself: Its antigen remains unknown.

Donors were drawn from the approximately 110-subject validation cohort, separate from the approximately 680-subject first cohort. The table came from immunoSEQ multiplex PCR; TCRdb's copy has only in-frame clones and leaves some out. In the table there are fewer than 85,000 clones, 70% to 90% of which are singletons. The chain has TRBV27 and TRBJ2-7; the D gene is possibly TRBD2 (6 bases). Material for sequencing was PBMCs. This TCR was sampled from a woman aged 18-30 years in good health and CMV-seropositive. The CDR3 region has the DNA TGTGCCAGCACCCCTTCGCCCGGGGGAACCTACGAGCAGTACTTC. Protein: CASTPSPGGTYEQYF.